The rows below give T cell receptor beta chains drawn from one sample of a study of blood T cell repertoires in COVID-19. Generated by immunoSEQ multiplex PCR, the TCRdb table keeps only in-frame clones and is missing some. Here the sample spans around 20,000 clones, about 83% being singletons. Sequencing input: peripheral blood. These receptors were taken from a human donor in a cohort sampled during active COVID-19. The CDR3 runs from the conserved cysteine through the conserved F or W. A D gene is named only where the DNA matches it firmly. Size tells how often a clone was seen (once, few, many) or the class of an expanded clone, and some rows leave it out.

clone_size,v_call,j_call,d_call,cdr3_aa,cdr3_nt
NA,TRBV24-1,TRBJ2-3,NA,CATSDNWREATQYF,TGTGCCACCAGTGATAATTGGAGGGAGGCTACGCAGTATTTT
NA,TRBV4-3,TRBJ1-4,TRBD1,CASSQDFTGGPFGKLFF,TGCGCCAGCAGCCAAGACTTTACAGGGGGACCATTCGGGAAACTGTTTTTT
NA,TRBV27,TRBJ1-6,NA,CASSLAKNSPLHF,TGTGCCAGCAGTTTGGCCAAAAATTCACCCCTCCACTTT
NA,TRBV30,TRBJ2-5,TRBD2,CAWSGLAGAAGETQYF,TGTGCCTGGAGTGGACTAGCGGGAGCAGCTGGGGAGACCCAGTACTTC
few,TRBV9,TRBJ2-6,NA,CASSVAWTAGANVLTF,TGTGCCAGCAGCGTAGCCTGGACAGCTGGGGCCAACGTCCTGACTTTC
NA,TRBV4-3,TRBJ2-1,NA,CASSQDWGGTYNEQFF,TGCGCCAGCAGCCAAGATTGGGGCGGGACCTACAATGAGCAGTTCTTC
once,TRBV7-3,TRBJ2-1,TRBD1,CASSSRPGQGLNEQFF,TGTGCCAGCAGCTCTCGCCCGGGACAGGGGTTAAATGAGCAGTTCTTC
NA,TRBV7-2,TRBJ2-2,NA,CASSLMRFDLTGELFF,TGTGCCAGCAGCTTAATGCGTTTTGATCTCACCGGGGAGCTGTTTTTT
NA,TRBV30,TRBJ1-2,TRBD1,CAWTTKQGGDYGYTF,TGTGCCTGGACCACAAAACAGGGGGGTGACTATGGCTACACCTTC
NA,TRBV6-6,TRBJ1-2,NA,CASKTPRVAGYTF,TGTGCCAGCAAAACTCCGCGGGTGGCGGGCTACACCTTC
NA,TRBV20-1,TRBJ2-1,TRBD2,CSAVGLVEQFF,TGCAGTGCCGTGGGACTAGTAGAGCAGTTCTTC
NA,TRBV6-5,TRBJ1-4,TRBD1,CASSIGQGNEKLFF,TGTGCCAGCAGTATAGGACAGGGCAATGAAAAACTGTTTTTT
NA,TRBV28,TRBJ2-3,NA,CAITQGPTDTQYF,TGTGCCATCACTCAGGGCCCCACAGATACGCAGTATTTT
NA,TRBV5-1,TRBJ2-2,TRBD2,CASSSLSGGGNTGELFF,TGCGCCAGCAGCTCTCTTAGCGGGGGCGGGAACACCGGGGAGCTGTTTTTT
few,TRBV3-1/TRBV3-2,TRBJ2-4,NA,CASSHNRVSKNIQYF,TGTGCCAGCAGCCATAACAGGGTTTCCAAAAACATTCAGTACTTC
NA,TRBV4-1,TRBJ1-5,TRBD1,CASSQDGQGNQPQHF,TGCGCCAGCAGCCAAGATGGACAGGGGAATCAGCCCCAGCATTTT